This paragraph reports one TCR beta chain. Its antigen remains unidentified. TCRdb itself ran the 5' RACE reads through MiXCR, one entry per CDR3 protein. The sample gives 500,000 to 650,000 distinct CDR3 sequences, 7.1% of which show up once; over 1.5% is in the top ten. This sample stems from a study of identical twins. Points from the study as a whole: Monozygotic twins shared more out-of-frame TCR alpha than recombination models predicted. Weaker excess twin sharing was seen among beta out-of-frame sequences.

Germline V gives CDR1 MNHEY, CDR2 SVGEGT. CDR3 length equals 15 residues. Trimming removed 4 bases from V and 5 bases from J; junction bases left unmatched: 7. These sequences were also reported in another study, on yellow fever vaccine responses in identical twins.

This receptor was identified in a woman aged 18-29 years in good health. The chain uses TRBV6-2 or TRBV6-3 and TRBJ2-2, with 7 nucleotides matching TRBD1. Sequencing used PBMCs. The CDR3 region is CASSFYRGGTGELFF. CDR3 bases: TGTGCCAGCAGTTTTTACAGGGGCGGAACCGGGGAGCTGTTTTTT.